This T cell receptor beta chain was sequenced during a study of T cells in Graves' hyperthyroidism and ophthalmopathy. This CDR3 contains 15 residues. In germline, CDR1 is SEHNR, CDR2 FQNEAQ (reference sequence). With 8 bases clipped from V and 3 bases from J, the junction kept 12 bases outside the gene matches. RNA transcripts served as the template for amplifying TCR beta CDR3 regions. The TCR CDR3 was amplified in a first-round RT-PCR using the HTBI primer set. TCRdb reprocessed the multiplex PCR reads via MiXCR and lists one record per CDR3 protein. The sample holds a few hundred thousand distinct CDR3 sequences, about 45% seen once. This clonotype was detected only a few times.

The origin of this receptor is an adult woman with Graves' disease, either hyperthyroidism or ophthalmopathy (not recorded which). The chain combines TRBV7-9 with TRBJ2-7; 8 bases align to TRBD1. The specimen sequenced was peripheral blood or thyroid tissue (not recorded which). The CDR3 loop is CASSPNRDRNYEQYF. In DNA, the CDR3 is TGTGCCAGCTCCCCTAACCGGGACAGGAACTACGAGCAGTACTTC.